In its sample, the clone carrying this T cell receptor (beta chain) was seen a few times. The antigen is not known. V was shortened by 1 base and J by 12 bases, with 18 bases between the two germline ends. The germline V gene encodes CDR1 MNHNS and CDR2 SASEGT. The CDR3 spans 14 residues. Once obtained from cultured CD4+ T cells, the DNA was sequenced using the Oncomine TCR Beta short-read assay. Each CDR3 protein gets one entry after TCRdb re-called the PCR reads with MiXCR. The data show around 18,000 distinct CDR3 sequences, 53% seen once. Indicated treatment: roughly 10-day PBMC culture with coronavirus spike peptide pools or control peptides (ViraFEST assay). These data are taken from a study of vaccination and CD4 T cells after COVID-19. Study observations and caveats: Convalescent patients displayed spike mono-reactivity in 304 of 307 vaccine-specific clones.

The V and J genes are TRBV6-1 and TRBJ2-5; D is unresolved. The receptor was derived from a human donor who had recovered from COVID-19. The input for sequencing was CD4+ T cells from blood, cultured in vitro, taken before SARS-CoV-2 vaccination. CDR3 region: CASSEVAAEDREYF. Written as DNA, the CDR3 is TGTGCCAGCAGTGAAGTCGCAGCCGAGGATCGGGAGTACTTC.